The source of this T cell receptor beta chain is a study of blood T cell repertoires in COVID-19. This table comes from immunoSEQ multiplex PCR, and its TCRdb copy is limited to in-frame clones, with some not included. In the table there are about 160,000 clones, roughly 90% of which are singletons. Germline V CDR1 and CDR2: SGHTA, FQGNSA. The V segment lost 5 bases and the J segment 4 bases; nucleotides outside the gene matches: 9. The CDR3 spans 15 residues. The sequence came from a man aged 55 to 70 with acute or convalescent COVID-19. Sequencing was carried out using peripheral blood. The V and J genes are TRBV7-2 and TRBJ1-2, with 8 bases fitting TRBD1. The CDR3 protein is CASSLGTGASYGYTF. The CDR3 nucleotides are TGTGCCAGCAGCCTTGGGACAGGAGCCTCCTATGGCTACACCTTC.